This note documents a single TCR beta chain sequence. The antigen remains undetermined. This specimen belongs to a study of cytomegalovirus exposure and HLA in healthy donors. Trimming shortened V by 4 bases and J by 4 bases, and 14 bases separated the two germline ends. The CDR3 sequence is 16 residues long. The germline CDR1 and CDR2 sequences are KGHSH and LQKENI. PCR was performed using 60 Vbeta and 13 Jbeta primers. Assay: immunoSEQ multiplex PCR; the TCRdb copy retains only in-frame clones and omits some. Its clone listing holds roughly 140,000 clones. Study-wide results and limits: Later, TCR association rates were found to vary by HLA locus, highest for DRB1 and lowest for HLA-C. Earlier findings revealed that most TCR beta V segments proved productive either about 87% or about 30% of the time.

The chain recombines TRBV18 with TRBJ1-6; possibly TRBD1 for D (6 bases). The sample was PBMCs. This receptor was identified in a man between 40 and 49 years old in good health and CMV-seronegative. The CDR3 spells CASSQTTGFYNSPLHF. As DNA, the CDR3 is TGTGCCAGCTCACAGACAACAGGGTTTTATAATTCACCCCTCCACTTT.